This T cell receptor (beta chain) came from a study of cytomegalovirus exposure and HLA in healthy donors (dated by TCRdb to the late 2010s). Some background on the complete study: According to an earlier analysis of a few hundred of the donors, about 179 million T cells yielded over 90 million unique TCR beta sequences and about 300 Gb of sequence data. The aim of the study was to test whether cataloging public T cell receptors could identify signatures of past pathogen exposure. A later genetic analysis took genome-wide SNP genotypes for 398 of the 666 donors and used that subset as a discovery cohort. In a later analysis, previously published TCR beta repertoires from more than 500 donors were re-analyzed and high-resolution HLA genotyping was added so that TCR occurrence patterns could be studied. An earlier analysis of some 600 of the donors applied high-throughput TCR beta sequencing to assess whether each TCR beta V gene segment acted as functional or pseudogenic. Rather than using new phenotypic data, the later analysis identified candidate immune exposures from TCR beta sequences and from how often those sequences occurred across donors. A separate validation cohort of some 130 different subjects was used in addition to the approximately 700-subject first cohort. Every discovery cohort repertoire had been produced on one sequencing platform. Roughly five DR-DQ haplotypes were handled as single units for association and clustering, since linkage in the cohort was strong. HLA typing covered class I and class II loci at four-digit resolution. Typing coverage differed by locus: A, B, C, DRB1 and DQB1 were typed in about 620-630 donors, DQA1 in about 550, DPA1 in some 610, and DPB1 in just under 490. Of the approximately 400 genotyped donors, over 65% fell in the genetic ancestry cluster associated with self-reported Caucasian donors. The study used immunosequencing to profile the T cell repertoires of approximately 650 subjects and linked those repertoires to cytomegalovirus serostatus. An early release covering roughly 600 HLA-typed donors comprised about 320 gigabases of sequencing data and around 80 million unique TCR sequences. To predict cytomegalovirus infection status, the study combined high-throughput TCR immunosequencing, statistical association of individual TCRs with disease status, and machine learning. Donor age, sex, ethnicity and CMV serostatus were collected together with the repertoire data. Across about 370 genotyped donors of the cohort, an average of roughly 250,000 unique TCR beta nucleotide sequences per donor were sequenced, and roughly 18% of those sequences were non-productive.

The library relied on the immunoSEQ multiplex PCR assay. For the multiplex PCR, a mixture combining 60 forward primers for TCR Vbeta segments and 13 reverse primers for TCR Jbeta segments was used. The CDR3 region of rearranged TCR beta genes was amplified from genomic DNA with a multiplex PCR assay. The amplified TCR beta libraries were sequenced on the Illumina HiSeq System as 87-base-pair reads. The original methods were these. A later analysis counted tens of millions of unique TCR beta chains across the 650 to 800 repertoires, and about 10 million of these chains were shared by at least two donors. A nearest-neighbor algorithm error-corrected the raw reads and collapsed the reads into unique sequences, merging closely related sequences to remove PCR and sequencing errors. V, D and J gene segments were assigned by aligning CDR3 sequences to IMGT reference sequences. For a sequence to be retained, a match of at least six nucleotides to both a V gene segment and a J gene segment was required. Rearrangements were called productive when the CDR3 lacked stop codons and stayed in frame with V and J; all others were non-productive. Following IMGT convention, CDR3 was defined as the stretch from the second conserved V-encoded cysteine to the conserved J-encoded phenylalanine. Sequences without an unambiguous match to a single V gene segment were excluded from the earlier analysis of 450 to 650 of the donors. An earlier analysis of some 500 of the donors classified V segments as functional when productive rearrangements were above 56.7% and as segregating when the standard deviation between donors was above 5%. A statistical classification framework was built to diagnose cytomegalovirus status from the catalog of TCR beta chain sequences. V and J gene assignment, in a later analysis, came from comparing TCR nucleotide sequences with IMGT/GENE-DB human TR gene sequences. A later analysis assigned CDR3 sequences and most-parsimonious VDJ recombination scenarios with the TCRdist pipeline. In a later analysis, every TCR beta chain was defined by the combination of its CDR3 amino acid sequence and its V-gene family, and reads without a unique V-gene family were dropped. To address suspected cross-contamination and a sequencing artifact, a later analysis removed 550 to 750 highly shared, low-generation-probability nucleotide sequences. For each public chain, a later analysis derived a clonal expansion index from normalized ranks of inferred template counts within each repertoire. In a later analysis, generation probabilities were computed with a VDJ recombination model fitted to out-of-frame rearrangements, and the resulting probabilities were checked against IGoR. In a later analysis, TCR-TCR, TCR-HLA and TCR-CMV co-occurrence was scored with hypergeometric tests, and a repertoire-size bias correction was applied to TCR pairs. In a later analysis, false discovery rates were estimated by permuting HLA or CMV assignments 20 times. In a later analysis, co-occurring TCRs were grouped using DBSCAN, with TCRdist sequence similarity added in when clustering inside HLA-allele-positive subsets. For co-occurrence clustering, repertoires with fewer than 30,000 or more than 120,000 public chains were excluded, along with roughly 5 repertoires with anomalous nucleotide sharing. Imported from immuneACCESS, the table was reduced by TCRdb to in-frame sequences with V and J called. These copies leave out some clones; in studies compared against another copy, an unresolved V gene accounts for under half, and the cause of the remainder is not known. V and J calls and clone size are those listed in that table; D and trimming were worked out from the DNA. For this sample there are some 180,000 clones; over 65% appear just once. The ten most abundant clones make up approximately 3.7% of the sample.

Broad study findings and their caveats: A later analysis associated 17,000 or so TCR beta sequences with specific HLA alleles at a false discovery rate of 0.05. Roughly uniform sequencing depth across donors was assumed in presence/absence analyses, although this assumption may not hold. In both the original and validation cohorts, the classifier was reported to diagnose cytomegalovirus status with high specificity and sensitivity. Some IMGT-functional V segments, including TRBV6-2 and TRBV6-3, could not be told apart with the 87-base-pair reads, so those segments were excluded. The cohort was sequenced for TCR beta chains only, and without alpha or paired-chain data the features that could be detected were limited. A few of the identified cytomegalovirus-associated TCR beta chains were confirmed in vitro to be specific for cytomegalovirus antigens. V-gene and J-gene trimming of TCR beta chains was associated with a missense DCLRE1C variant in a later genetic analysis, and the association was replicated in an independent cohort. A further reported finding was that TCR beta sequences accurately predicted the HLA-A and HLA-B alleles for most subjects in the first cohort. The study listed 164 TCR beta chains as associated with cytomegalovirus. According to a later analysis, TCR association rates differed among HLA loci, with DRB1 alleles showing the most associated TCRs and HLA-C alleles showing the fewest. According to a later analysis, parvovirus B19, influenza, CMV and Epstein-Barr virus appeared linked to several top co-occurrence clusters. The authors suggested that the approach could potentially be generalized to other disease states and immunological phenotypes. Most CMV-associated TCR beta chains appeared to be HLA-restricted in a later analysis, and the HLA associations seemed to be driven largely by CMV exposure. In an earlier analysis of some 540 of the donors, most TCR beta V segments appeared in productive rearrangements about 90% or about 30% of the time, broadly matching IMGT annotations. Assigning TCR associations to individual alleles was difficult when HLA alleles, especially DR and DQ, strongly co-occurred. HLA typing was unavailable for some donors at each locus, so association tests used only the typed subset. According to a later genetic analysis, donors in an Asian-associated ancestry cluster had fewer N-insertions in productive TCRs than the approximately 700-donor mean. CMV serostatus was the only immune exposure information available for the cohort. A group of highly shared sequence variants was considered likely to be a technical artifact of the sequencing pipeline. Most TCR sequences were observed very rarely across donors, whereas some public TCRs were present in many individuals. In a later analysis, HLA-associated TCR beta chains were found to be more clonally expanded and to have lower generation probabilities than equally common non-associated chains. Fewer than 20 rarely observed V segments, including chromosome 9 orphons, were excluded from the earlier analysis of about 500 of the donors because counts were too low. Linkage disequilibrium might explain the correlated functional status among segregating V segments, but an unknown experimental factor could not be excluded.

V is clipped by 4 bases and J by 5 bases, and the sequence between their germline boundaries is 7 bases long. From its cysteine to its phenylalanine, the CDR3 spans 13 amino acids. Here the CDR3 DNA is all that survives: 39 bases in frame from base 1. The CDR1 and CDR2 encoded by the germline V gene are SGHRS and YFSETQ. In total, 666 healthy bone marrow donors made up the cohort. At the time of sampling, every cohort member was nominally healthy, though immune exposures that went unrecorded were likely present. The donor tested CMV seropositive and was one of the 289 seropositive cohort members. Every donor gave a peripheral blood sample, and the peripheral blood mononuclear cells from that sample were used for TCR beta sequencing. Genomic DNA was extracted from the blood cell samples with the Qiagen DNeasy Blood Extraction Kit. About this clone: The antigen it recognizes is unknown. The sample holds no much larger clone one base away, and base qualities are not on file.

This chain is built from TRBV5-1 and TRBJ1-6, with the D gene not confidently named. This TCR came from a woman in her sixties in good health and CMV-seropositive. Sequenced material: PBMCs. The CDR3 has the sequence CASSTDNNSPLHF. The DNA is as follows: TGCGCCAGCAGCACCGACAATAATTCACCCCTCCACTTT.